The next 24 T cell receptor beta chains were all read from a single sample in a study of T-cell reconstitution after alpha-beta-depleted transplantation in children. For TCRbeta, the library was prepared with unique molecular identifiers. TCRdb recomputed calls from the PCR reads with MiXCR, one row per CDR3 protein. Among about 130,000 distinct CDR3 sequences listed, about a tenth were seen once. The starting material was PBMCs, mostly from graft donor cells, obtained 180 days after TCRalphabeta/CD19-depleted stem cell transplant. The receptors were sampled from a girl under three years old who had a stem cell transplant for combined immunodeficiency, so the T cells may come from the graft donor.

In its sample, this clonotype was seen a few times. The genes are TRBV20-1 and TRBJ2-1; D unresolved. Trimming took 6 bases from V and 3 from J, leaving 18 bases between them. Germline V CDR1 and CDR2: DFQATT, SNEGSKA (reference sequence). The length of the CDR3 is 15 residues. As DNA, the CDR3 is TGCAGTGCAATGACCCGTAGTACCTTCTACAATGAGCAGTTCTTC. Translating it yields CSAMTRSTFYNEQFF.

This clonotype was counted at least ten times. The chain joins TRBV29-1 to TRBJ2-3; no firm D call. With 0 bases removed from V and 2 bases from J, the gap between germline ends came to 12 bases. This CDR3 is built from 15 residues. Germline assignment: CDR1 SQVTM and CDR2 ANQGSEA. In DNA form, the CDR3 reads TGCAGCGTTGAAGACCGGAACCTTAACACAGATACGCAGTATTTT. This translates into CSVEDRNLNTDTQYF.

V gene TRBV20-1 combines with J gene TRBJ2-5, with TRBD2 identical over 7 bases. Germline lookup yields CDR1 DFQATT and CDR2 SNEGSKA (reference sequence). This CDR3 is 11 amino acids long. Trimming removed 5 bases from V and 7 bases from J; junction bases left unmatched: 4. In nucleotides, the CDR3 is TGCAGTGCTGCTAGCGGTGGGACCCAGTACTTC. It specifies CSAASGGTQYF.

The chain carries TRBV10-3 and TRBJ2-5; TRBD1 might be the D (5 bases). From germline, CDR1 is ENHRY and CDR2 SYGVKD. Deletions cut 2 bases from V and 5 bases from J, with 9 bases between. CDR3 length: 13 residues. This CDR3 reads CAISEAGSETQYF. In nucleotides, the CDR3 is TGTGCCATCAGTGAGGCAGGGTCCGAGACCCAGTACTTC.

This clonotype was counted a few times. The CDR3 coding sequence is TGTGCCAGCAGGGGGGGGAACACCGGGGAGCTGTTTTTT. It translates to CASRGGNTGELFF. V usage is TRBV27 and J usage is TRBJ2-2, with a possible D match to TRBD2 (6 bases). V was cut by 6 bases and J by 1 base, with 6 bases left in between. CDR3 length equals 13 residues. In germline, CDR1 is MNHEY, CDR2 SMNVEV (reference sequence).

This clonotype was seen more than once but under ten times. The genes are TRBV11-2 and TRBJ2-1; D call uncertain. Trimming removed 3 bases at V and 8 bases at J, with 8 bases between. The CDR3 covers 12 residues. CDR1 is SGHAT, CDR2 FQNNGV, per germline. CDR3 coding DNA: TGTGCCAGCAGCTTTTTTGCGGATGAGCAGTTCTTC. It encodes CASSFFADEQFF.

The rearrangement links TRBV29-1 to TRBJ2-1, with 12 bases lining up with TRBD1. From germline, CDR1 is SQVTM and CDR2 ANQGSEA. The CDR3 length is 14 residues. The V gene end was trimmed by 2 bases and the J gene end by 6 bases; junction bases not matched to a gene: 2. In DNA form, the CDR3 reads TGCAGCGTTGAACCGGGACAGGGGGCCAATGAGCAGTTCTTC. It encodes CSVEPGQGANEQFF.

This clonotype was recorded at least ten times. The V and J genes are TRBV6-5 and TRBJ2-1, with a weak D call TRBD2 (6 bases). This CDR3 has 14 amino acids. In germline, CDR1 is MNHEY, CDR2 SVGAGI. V lost 2 bases and J lost 6, with 11 bases in between. The CDR3 DNA reads TGTGCCAGCAGTTACGATAGACTAGTCAATGAGCAGTTCTTC. Translation gives CASSYDRLVNEQFF.

In this sample, this clonotype turned up a few times. The chain joins TRBV29-1 to TRBJ2-3; D may be TRBD2 (6 bases). This CDR3 is 13 amino acids long. Trimming removed 3 bases at V and 0 bases at J, with 7 bases between. In germline, CDR1 is SQVTM, CDR2 ANQGSEA. CDR3 sequence: CSVEGGSTDTQYF. CDR3 nucleotides: TGCAGCGTTGAGGGGGGTAGCACAGATACGCAGTATTTT.

The V gene is TRBV28, the J gene TRBJ1-2, with D tentatively TRBD1 (5 bases). Germline V CDR1 and CDR2: MDHEN, SYDVKM. V was cut by 6 bases and J by 3 bases, with 14 bases left in between. The CDR3 is 14 amino acids. DNA of the CDR3: TGTGCCAGCAGGATGGCGGGGCTCTACTATGGCTACACCTTC. Amino acids: CASRMAGLYYGYTF.

The V gene is TRBV28, the J gene TRBJ2-2, with D possibly TRBD1 on 6 matching bases. This CDR3 spans 14 amino acids. Per the germline V gene, CDR1 is MDHEN and CDR2 is SYDVKM. Trimming stripped 8 bases from V and 4 bases from J, with 14 bases between. CDR3 DNA sequence: TGTGCCAGCCAGGGGATTACGAGCACCGGGGAGCTGTTTTTT. Its protein product is CASQGITSTGELFF.

This clonotype has at least ten counts. The chain carries TRBV29-1 and TRBJ2-1; 8 bases line up with TRBD2. Per germline, CDR1 SQVTM and CDR2 ANQGSEA. With V trimmed by 7 bases and J by 7 bases, 9 bases remained unmatched. This CDR3 is 13 amino acids long. This CDR3 is CSGREGIGNEQFF. The CDR3 DNA reads TGCAGCGGACGGGAGGGCATAGGGAATGAGCAGTTCTTC.

This clonotype showed up just a few times. The chain's CDR3 is CASSLFTSRGGDNGYTF. The DNA for the CDR3 is TGTGCCAGCAGTTTATTCACGTCCCGGGGTGGGGATAATGGCTACACCTTC. The chain joins TRBV28 to TRBJ1-2; no reliable D call. Germline V gene data show CDR1 as MDHEN and CDR2 as SYDVKM. The CDR3 loop spans 17 amino acids. V was shortened by 1 base and J by 6 bases, with 21 bases between the two germline ends.

This chain uses TRBV5-1 with TRBJ2-5, with 8 bases matching TRBD2. CDR1 SGHRS and CDR2 YFSETQ come from the germline V gene. V lost 3 bases and J lost 3; bases outside the gene matches: 7. The CDR3 sequence is 15 residues long. CDR3: CASSSGLAGKETQYF. As DNA, the CDR3 is TGCGCCAGCAGCTCCGGACTAGCAGGGAAAGAGACCCAGTACTTC.

This clonotype showed up just a few times. The rearrangement uses TRBV7-2 and TRBJ1-4; D not resolved. CDR1 is SGHTA, CDR2 FQGNSA, per germline. This CDR3 is 14 amino acids long. Trimming cost V 1 base and J 4 bases, with 7 bases left between them. The CDR3, as DNA: TGTGCCAGCAGCTTAGGGCAGCTTAATGAAAAACTGTTTTTT. Its protein is CASSLGQLNEKLFF.

The chain recombines TRBV29-1 with TRBJ2-7, with D possibly matching TRBD2 (5 bases). Looked up from germline, CDR1 is SQVTM and CDR2 is ANQGSEA. This CDR3 has 13 amino acids. V shed 5 bases and J shed 2 bases, with 13 bases lying between them. This chain's CDR3 is CSVQNREPYEQYF. The CDR3 nucleotides are TGCAGCGTTCAGAATAGGGAGCCCTACGAGCAGTACTTC.

The genes are TRBV7-9 and TRBJ1-2, with a tentative D call TRBD1 (6 bases). Germline CDR1 and CDR2: SEHNR and FQNEAQ (reference sequence). Trimming stripped 0 bases from V and 3 bases from J, with 11 bases between. This CDR3 comprises 15 residues. The CDR3 loop is CASSLAPGTYYGYTF. The CDR3 DNA reads as TGTGCCAGCAGCTTAGCTCCCGGGACATACTATGGCTACACCTTC.

Only a few counts were recorded for this clonotype. The chain employs TRBV12-3 or TRBV12-4 and TRBJ2-2; D might be TRBD1 or TRBD2, each matching 5 bases. This CDR3 spans 14 amino acids. The V end was cut by 2 bases, the J end by 6 bases, with 10 bases between. The CDR3 DNA sequence: TGTGCCAGCAGTTTAAGGGACGGGGCCGGGGAGCTGTTTTTT. This sequence encodes CASSLRDGAGELFF.

The V call is TRBV27, the J call TRBJ2-7, with D maybe TRBD1 (6 bases). This CDR3 is 14 amino acids long. V gave up 5 bases and J gave up 6 bases, with 17 bases separating them. Germline values: CDR1 MNHEY, CDR2 SMNVEV (reference sequence). The CDR3 spells CASSPRDQGGEQYF. DNA of the CDR3: TGTGCCAGCAGTCCTCGGGATCAAGGGGGCGAGCAGTACTTC.

The chain carries TRBV20-1 and TRBJ2-7, with TRBD1 as a possible D gene (6 bases). Germline V gene data show CDR1 as DFQATT and CDR2 as SNEGSKA (reference sequence). Trimming left V 0 bases short and J 3 bases short, with 18 bases between. The CDR3 covers 16 residues. For the CDR3, the DNA is TGCAGTGCTAGAGATTCAGGCACAGGGACCAACTACGAGCAGTACTTC. Protein: CSARDSGTGTNYEQYF.

This clonotype appeared a few times. The gene calls are TRBV15 and TRBJ2-3, with 8 positions matching TRBD1. From germline, CDR1 is LNHNV and CDR2 YYDKDF (reference sequence). This CDR3 is built from 15 residues. V shed 5 bases and J 0 bases; nucleotides not matched to a gene: 4. The CDR3, as DNA: TGTGCCACCAGCTATGGACAGGGTAGCACAGATACGCAGTATTTT. Its translation is CATSYGQGSTDTQYF.

The chain employs TRBV5-1 and TRBJ1-2, with 7 bases that match TRBD1. CDR1 and CDR2 from the germline V gene are SGHRS and YFSETQ. J gave up 5 bases and V 4 bases, and 14 bases lay outside the gene matches. The CDR3 sequence is 16 residues long. CDR3 amino acids: CASSEALGRGGYGYTF. CDR3 sequence (DNA): TGCGCCAGCAGCGAGGCGTTGGGCAGGGGGGGATATGGCTACACCTTC.

This clonotype came up a few times. The V and J genes are TRBV28 and TRBJ2-3; TRBD1 matches at 12 bases. With V trimmed by 4 bases and J by 5 bases, 10 bases remained unmatched. This CDR3 contains 17 residues. Germline V lookup: CDR1 MDHEN, CDR2 SYDVKM. This chain's CDR3 is CASSSPGQGARVDTQYF. CDR3 DNA: TGTGCCAGCAGTTCTCCGGGACAGGGGGCGCGGGTAGATACGCAGTATTTT.

This clonotype was detected many times. V and J are TRBV5-1 and TRBJ2-7, with D perhaps matching TRBD1 (6 bases). Germline V gene sequence: CDR1 SGHRS, CDR2 YFSETQ. V lost 2 bases and J 3 bases, leaving 21 bases between the germline ends. This CDR3 comprises 17 residues. In nucleotides, the CDR3 is TGCGCCAGCAGCTTTTATTACAGGGCCTATTATCGCTACGAGCAGTACTTC. Amino acids: CASSFYYRAYYRYEQYF.